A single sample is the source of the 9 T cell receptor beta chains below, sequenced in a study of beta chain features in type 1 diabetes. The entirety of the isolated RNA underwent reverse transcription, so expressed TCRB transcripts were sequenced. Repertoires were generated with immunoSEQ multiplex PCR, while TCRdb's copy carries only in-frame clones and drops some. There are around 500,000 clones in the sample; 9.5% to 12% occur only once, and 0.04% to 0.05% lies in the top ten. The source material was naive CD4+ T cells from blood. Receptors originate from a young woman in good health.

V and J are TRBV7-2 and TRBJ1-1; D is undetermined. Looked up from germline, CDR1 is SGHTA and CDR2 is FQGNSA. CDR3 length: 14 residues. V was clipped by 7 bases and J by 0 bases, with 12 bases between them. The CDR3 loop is CASTPEILNTEAFF. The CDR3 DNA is TGTGCCAGCACCCCTGAGATACTGAACACTGAAGCTTTCTTT.

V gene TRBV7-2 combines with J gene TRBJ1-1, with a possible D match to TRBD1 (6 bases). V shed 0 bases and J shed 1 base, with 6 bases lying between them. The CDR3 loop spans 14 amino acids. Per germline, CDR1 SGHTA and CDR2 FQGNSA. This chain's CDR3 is CASSLAGQNTEAFF. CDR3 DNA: TGTGCCAGCAGCTTAGCGGGACAGAACACTGAAGCTTTCTTT.

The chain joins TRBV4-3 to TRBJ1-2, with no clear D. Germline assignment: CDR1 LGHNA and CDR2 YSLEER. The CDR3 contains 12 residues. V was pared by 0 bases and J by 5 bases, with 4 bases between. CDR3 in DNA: TGCGCCAGCAGCCAAGAGCGATATGGCTACACCTTC. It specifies CASSQERYGYTF.

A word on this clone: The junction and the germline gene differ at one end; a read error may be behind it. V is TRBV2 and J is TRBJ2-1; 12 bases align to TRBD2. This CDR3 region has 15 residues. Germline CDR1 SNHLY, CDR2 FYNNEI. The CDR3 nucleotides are TGTGCCAGCAGTGTCCGGCTAGCGGGAGGGGCCTCGGACGTCTTC. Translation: CASSVRLAGGASDVF.

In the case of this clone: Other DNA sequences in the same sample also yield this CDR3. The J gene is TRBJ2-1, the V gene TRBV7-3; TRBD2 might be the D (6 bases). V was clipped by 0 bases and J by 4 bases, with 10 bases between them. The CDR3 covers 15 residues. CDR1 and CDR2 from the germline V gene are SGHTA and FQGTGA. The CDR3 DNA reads TGTGCCAGCAGCTTAACGTGGGACTCATACAATGAGCAGTTCTTC. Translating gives CASSLTWDSYNEQFF.

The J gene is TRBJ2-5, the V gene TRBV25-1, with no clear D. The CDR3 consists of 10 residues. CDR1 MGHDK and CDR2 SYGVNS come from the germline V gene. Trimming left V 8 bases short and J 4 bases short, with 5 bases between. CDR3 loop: CASSRETQYF. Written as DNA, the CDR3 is TGTGCCAGCTCCAGAGAGACCCAGTACTTC.

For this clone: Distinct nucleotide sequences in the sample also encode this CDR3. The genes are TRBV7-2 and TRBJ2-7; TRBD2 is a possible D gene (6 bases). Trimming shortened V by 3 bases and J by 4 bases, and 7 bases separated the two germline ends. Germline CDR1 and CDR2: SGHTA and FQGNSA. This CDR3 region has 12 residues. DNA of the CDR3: TGTGCCAGCAGCTTGCGGGGTTACGAGCAGTACTTC. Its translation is CASSLRGYEQYF.

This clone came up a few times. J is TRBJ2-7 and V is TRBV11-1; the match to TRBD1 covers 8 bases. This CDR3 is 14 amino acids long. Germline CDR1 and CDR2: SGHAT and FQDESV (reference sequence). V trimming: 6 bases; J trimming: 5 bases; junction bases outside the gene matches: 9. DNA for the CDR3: TGTGCCAGCAGTTTAAATCAGGGGGCGAACGAGCAGTACTTC. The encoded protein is CASSLNQGANEQYF.

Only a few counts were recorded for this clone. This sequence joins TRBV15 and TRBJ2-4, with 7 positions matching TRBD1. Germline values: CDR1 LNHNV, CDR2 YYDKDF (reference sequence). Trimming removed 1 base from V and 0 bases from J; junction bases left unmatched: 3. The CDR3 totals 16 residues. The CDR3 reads CATSRGGDRAKNIQYF. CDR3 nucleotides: TGTGCCACCAGCAGAGGAGGGGACAGAGCCAAAAACATTCAGTACTTC. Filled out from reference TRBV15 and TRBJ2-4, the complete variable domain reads DAMVIQNPRYQVTQFGKPVTLSCSQTLNHNVMYWYQQKSSQAPKLLFHYYDKDFNNEADTPDNFQSRRPNTSFCFLDIRSPGLGDTAMYLCATSRGGDRAKNIQYFGAGTRLSVL.